The 7 T cell receptor beta chains below were found in one sample sequenced in a study of a mutant IDH1 vaccine in newly diagnosed glioma. Libraries were prepared by immunoSEQ multiplex PCR; TCRdb keeps only in-frame clonotypes and omits some of them. The sample includes about 26,000 clones, 75% to 90% of them seen just once. Time point described: week 35, safety follow-up. The investigators gave 300 ug of mutant IDH1 20-mer peptide in each vaccine dose, together with topical imiquimod. No antigen is known for these receptors. This specimen consisted of PBMCs, obtained from a glioma patient whose treatment included an IDH1 peptide vaccine. The receptors shown here come from a man younger than 40 with glioma.

The chain has TRBV30 and TRBJ1-1, with D maybe TRBD1 (5 bases). Germline V gene sequence: CDR1 GTSNPN, CDR2 SVGIG (reference sequence). CDR3 size: 11 residues. V was clipped by 5 bases and J by 4 bases, with 8 bases between them. CDR3 loop: CAWGGATEAFF. In DNA form, the CDR3 reads TGTGCCTGGGGGGGAGCCACTGAAGCTTTCTTT.

Concerning this clone: It is unclear where the CDR3 begins or ends on the DNA, so no DNA is shown, and the CDR3 is as TCRdb lists it. This chain uses TRBV19 with TRBJ1-1. The CDR3 is 12 amino acids in total, end residues counted. CDR1 and CDR2 from the germline V gene are LNHDA and SQIVND (reference sequence). CDR3 sequence: CASTSVAGRAFF.

This chain links TRBV10-1 with TRBJ1-1, with 7 bases fitting TRBD1. Per the germline V gene, CDR1 is WNHNN and CDR2 is SYGVQD (reference sequence). The CDR3 consists of 14 residues. The trim removed 6 bases at V and 7 bases at J, leaving 11 bases unmatched. DNA of the CDR3: TGCGCCAGCAGAACCACAACAGGGGCCATTGAAGCTTTCTTT. Translation: CASRTTTGAIEAFF.

This chain joins TRBV19 and TRBJ1-4, with D possibly TRBD1 on 6 matching bases. CDR3 length: 12 residues. CDR1 LNHDA and CDR2 SQIVND come from the germline V gene (reference sequence). V dropped 3 bases and J dropped 16 bases, with 15 bases sitting between them. The CDR3 spells CASSIMRGQRFF. CDR3 sequence (DNA): TGTGCCAGTAGTATTATGCGTGGACAGAGGTTTTTT.

This clone appeared once. The CDR3 coding sequence is TGTGCCAGCAGTTACTCAGGAGATACGCAGTATTTT. The encoded protein is CASSYSGDTQYF. The rearrangement links TRBV6-5 to TRBJ2-3; D is unclear. V was clipped by 0 bases and J by 5 bases, with 3 bases between them. Germline V gene sequence: CDR1 MNHEY, CDR2 SVGAGI. This CDR3 has 12 amino acids.

This chain connects TRBV5-8 to TRBJ2-3; 9 positions match TRBD2. The V segment lost 0 bases and the J segment 2 bases; nucleotides outside the gene matches: 4. Germline CDR1 reads SGHTS; CDR2 reads YDEGEE. The CDR3 is 16 amino acids. The DNA for the CDR3 is TGTGCCAGCAGCTTGGATAGCGGGGGATACACAGATACGCAGTATTTT. Translated: CASSLDSGGYTDTQYF.

This clone was observed a single time. CDR3 residues: CASSQLAGGYNEQFF. CDR3 nucleotide sequence: TGTGCCAGCAGCCAGCTAGCGGGAGGGTATAATGAGCAGTTCTTC. This sequence joins TRBV5-4 and TRBJ2-1, with 12 bases matching TRBD2. Trimming at V came to 4 bases and at J to 7 bases, leaving 6 bases not matched to a gene. CDR1 and CDR2 (germline): SGHNT, YYREEE (reference sequence). The CDR3 runs 15 residues.